A single sample is the source of the 20 T cell receptor beta chains below, sequenced in a study of CD8 T cells in Susac syndrome. Random hexamers were used to reverse transcribe roughly 0.5 to 1 ug of RNA. TCRdb itself ran the immunoSEQ multiplex PCR reads through MiXCR, one entry per CDR3 protein. Of under 250,000 distinct CDR3 sequences listed, approximately 94% are singletons. The specimen was CD4+ T cells from PBMCs. These receptors were collected from a human donor with Susac syndrome.

This clonotype has just one count. V gene TRBV7-2 combines with J gene TRBJ2-7, with D possibly matching TRBD2 (6 bases). The CDR3 is 13 amino acids. Germline CDR1 reads SGHTA; CDR2 reads FQGNSA. V was trimmed by 3 bases and J by 6 bases, leaving 12 bases between them. CDR3 loop: CASSFEEGLEQYF. The CDR3 coding sequence is TGTGCCAGCAGCTTTGAGGAGGGCCTCGAGCAGTACTTC.

V usage is TRBV5-1 and J usage is TRBJ1-1, with D unresolved. The CDR3 consists of 13 residues. V lost 3 bases and J 5 bases, leaving 11 bases between the germline ends. CDR1 and CDR2 from the germline V gene are SGHRS and YFSETQ. In DNA form, the CDR3 reads TGCGCCAGCAGCTGGGAAGGGAGGACTGAAGCTTTCTTT. It specifies CASSWEGRTEAFF.

The chain employs TRBV9 and TRBJ1-1; tentative D call: TRBD1 (5 bases). Germline V gene data show CDR1 as SGDLS and CDR2 as YYNGEE. The CDR3 spans 13 residues. V was cut by 0 bases and J by 4 bases, with 7 bases left in between. The CDR3 DNA is TGTGCCAGCAGCGTAGATGGGGGCACTGAAGCTTTCTTT. Translated: CASSVDGGTEAFF.

CDR3 sequence reads: CASTEGGFSSTDTQYF. The CDR3 nucleotides read TGTGCCAGCACCGAGGGAGGCTTTTCTAGCACAGATACGCAGTATTTT. V usage is TRBV2 and J usage is TRBJ2-3; tentatively, D is TRBD2 (6 bases). Germline V CDR1 and CDR2: SNHLY, FYNNEI. This CDR3 is 16 amino acids long. The V end lost 7 bases, the J end lost 0 bases, and 17 bases lay between the germline ends.

The J gene is TRBJ2-1, the V gene TRBV20-1; 15 bases map to TRBD2. This CDR3 has 13 amino acids. CDR1 is DFQATT, CDR2 SNEGSKA, per germline (reference sequence). The V segment lost 5 bases and the J segment 7 bases; nucleotides outside the gene matches: 0. The DNA for the CDR3 is TGCAGTGCTGGGACTAGCGGGGGGAATGAGCAGTTCTTC. Amino acids: CSAGTSGGNEQFF.

The chain recombines TRBV14 with TRBJ2-1; 11 bases are a match to TRBD2. CDR1 is SGHDN and CDR2 is FVKESK in the germline V gene. This CDR3 spans 16 amino acids. Trimming at V came to 4 bases and at J to 7 bases, leaving 9 bases not matched to a gene. CDR3 DNA: TGTGCCAGCAGCCTTCGGACTAGCGGGCCAGCAAATGAGCAGTTCTTC. This gives the protein CASSLRTSGPANEQFF.

The chain couples TRBV12-3 or TRBV12-4 to TRBJ2-3; tentatively, D is TRBD2 (6 bases). The CDR3 runs to 15 residues. V lost 3 bases and J lost 1, with 11 bases in between. The CDR3 protein is CASSLAAGRTDTQYF. The CDR3 bases are TGTGCCAGCAGTTTGGCGGCGGGGCGCACAGATACGCAGTATTTT.

In DNA, the CDR3 is TGCAGCGTTGGGCGGGACAGCGAGGGGGAGCAGTACTTC. Translating gives CSVGRDSEGEQYF. This chain connects TRBV29-1 to TRBJ2-7; possibly TRBD1 for D (7 bases). CDR1 SQVTM and CDR2 ANQGSEA come from the germline V gene. CDR3 length equals 13 residues. Trimming cost V 4 bases and J 7 bases, with 17 bases left between them.

The chain uses TRBV12-3 or TRBV12-4 and TRBJ2-1; the D gene is possibly TRBD1 (5 bases). Trimming removed 11 bases at V and 0 bases at J, with 14 bases between. The CDR3 has 14 residues. The CDR3 loop reads CAGCQGSSYNEQFF. The CDR3 bases are TGTGCCGGCTGCCAGGGAAGCTCCTACAATGAGCAGTTCTTC.

The count of this clonotype is one. Written as DNA, the CDR3 is TGTGCCAGCCTCCGGGACAGGGCTCCCTCTGGGGCCAACGTCCTGACTTTC. Translation: CASLRDRAPSGANVLTF. The rearrangement joins TRBV6-2 or TRBV6-3 to TRBJ2-6, with TRBD1 matching 9 bases. Unmatched junction bases numbered 8, after V lost 8 bases and J lost 0 bases. The germline V gene encodes CDR1 MNHEY and CDR2 SVGEGT. The CDR3 has 17 residues.

This chain uses TRBV5-1 with TRBJ2-1; 11 bases map to TRBD1. The CDR3 length is 18 residues. Per germline, CDR1 SGHRS and CDR2 YFSETQ. The V and J ends lost 0 bases and 4 bases, in that order; junction bases with no gene match: 9. The DNA for the CDR3 is TGCGCCAGCAGCTTGGGGCTCCTCCGGGACAGGGGGTACAATGAGCAGTTCTTC. Protein sequence: CASSLGLLRDRGYNEQFF.

In DNA, the CDR3 is TGTGCCAGCAGCCCCACTAGCGGGGGGACCCAGTACTTC. Its translation: CASSPTSGGTQYF. This chain connects TRBV7-3 to TRBJ2-5, with 11 bases matching TRBD2. The CDR3 length is 13 residues. Trimming removed 5 bases from V and 7 bases from J; junction bases left unmatched: 3. In germline, CDR1 is SGHTA, CDR2 FQGTGA.

The chain joins TRBV5-1 to TRBJ1-2, with D tentatively TRBD1 (5 bases). CDR3 length: 15 residues. The V gene's germline CDR1 is SGHRS and CDR2 YFSETQ. V lost 7 bases, J lost 1 base, and 17 bases lay in between. The CDR3 is CASRQTLTDNYGYTF. CDR3 in DNA: TGCGCCAGCCGACAGACTCTTACTGATAACTATGGCTACACCTTC.

V usage is TRBV9 and J usage is TRBJ2-5; 14 nucleotides agree with TRBD2. The CDR3 totals 18 residues. Germline CDR1 is SGDLS and CDR2 is YYNGEE. V was clipped by 3 bases and J by 1 base; unmatched bases: 8. The CDR3 DNA sequence: TGTGCCAGCAGCGCGTCGGGACTAGCGGGGGATATCCAAGAGACCCAGTACTTC. This sequence encodes CASSASGLAGDIQETQYF.

This clonotype is a singleton in its sample. This chain connects TRBV20-1 to TRBJ1-2; D may be TRBD1 (6 bases). Germline values: CDR1 DFQATT, CDR2 SNEGSKA (reference sequence). Trimming took off 6 bases at V and 3 bases at J, with 11 bases between the two ends. CDR3 length: 12 amino acids. The CDR3: CSAKQGDYGYTF. CDR3 nucleotide sequence: TGCAGTGCAAAACAGGGAGACTATGGCTACACCTTC.

The V gene is TRBV20-1, the J gene TRBJ2-5, with TRBD2 as a possible D gene (7 bases). The germline V gene encodes CDR1 DFQATT and CDR2 SNEGSKA (reference sequence). There are 12 residues in the CDR3. V gave up 7 bases and J gave up 2 bases, with 11 bases separating them. CDR3 in amino acids: CSEGGAQETQYF. The CDR3 DNA follows: TGCAGTGAGGGGGGGGCGCAAGAGACCCAGTACTTC.

The rearrangement joins TRBV2 to TRBJ2-1, with 7 nucleotides matching TRBD2. Germline lookup yields CDR1 SNHLY and CDR2 FYNNEI. This CDR3 has 12 amino acids. V shed 6 bases and J 7 bases; nucleotides not matched to a gene: 3. CDR3 sequence: CASSAGGNEQFF. The CDR3 bases are TGTGCCAGCAGCGCCGGGGGGAATGAGCAGTTCTTC.

The chain couples TRBV5-1 to TRBJ1-1; no reliable D call. V shed 4 bases and J shed 2 bases, with 18 bases lying between them. Germline V gene data show CDR1 as SGHRS and CDR2 as YFSETQ. The CDR3 covers 16 residues. The DNA of the CDR3 is TGCGCCAGCAGCCTTACGGGCATGGCGGTAAACACTGAAGCTTTCTTT. Protein: CASSLTGMAVNTEAFF. The full variable domain, in which reference TRBV5-1 and TRBJ1-1 provide the parts outside the CDR3, is KAGVTQTPRYLIKTRGQQVTLSCSPISGHRSVSWYQQTPGQGLQFLFEYFSETQRNKGNFPGRFSGRQFSNSRSEMNVSTLELGDSALYLCASSLTGMAVNTEAFFGQGTRLTVV.

The chain has TRBV4-1 and TRBJ2-5, with D perhaps being TRBD1 or TRBD2 (5 bases each). CDR1 is MGHRA and CDR2 is YSYEKL in the germline V gene. V was shortened by 0 bases and J by 5 bases, with 19 bases between the two germline ends. The CDR3 runs to 17 residues. CDR3 sequence: CASSQDPLGTSTETQYF. CDR3 bases: TGCGCCAGCAGCCAAGATCCATTAGGGACCTCCACGGAGACCCAGTACTTC.

The J gene is TRBJ1-2, the V gene TRBV7-9; D is unclear. V was trimmed by 7 bases and J by 4 bases, leaving 7 bases between them. CDR1 and CDR2 from the germline V gene are SEHNR and FQNEAQ (reference sequence). The length of the CDR3 is 11 residues. The CDR3 sequence is CASTSVYGYTF. The CDR3 DNA sequence: TGTGCCAGCACAAGTGTCTATGGCTACACCTTC.